A single sample is the source of the 28 T cell receptor beta chains below, sequenced in a study of shared clonotypes between healthy human individuals. The repertoire was sequenced with immunoSEQ multiplex PCR; TCRdb's copy has only in-frame clones and lacks some. The sample yields 500,000 or so clones, 90% to 96% seen once. Source material: naive CD4+ T cells sorted from blood. Regarding subset: CD45RA+ positively selected. The receptors come from a woman in her 30s in good health.

This CDR3 is CAGLDRAQKNEKLFF. Here the CDR3 DNA reads TGTGCCGGATTAGACAGGGCGCAAAAAAATGAAAAACTGTTTTTT. The chain is built from TRBV25-1 and TRBJ1-4, with TRBD1 identical over 7 bases. Germline V lookup: CDR1 MGHDK, CDR2 SYGVNS. V lost 11 bases and J lost 5; bases outside the gene matches: 14. CDR3 length: 15 amino acids. Looking up the rest from reference TRBV25-1 and TRBJ1-4 gives the full variable domain: EADIYQTPRYLVIGTGKKITLECSQTMGHDKMYWYQQDPGMELHLIHYSYGVNSTEKGDLSSESTVSRIRTEHFPLTLESARPSHTSQYLCAGLDRAQKNEKLFFGSGTQLSVL.

The chain combines TRBV28 with TRBJ2-7; D may be TRBD2 (6 bases). The germline V and J ends were trimmed by 2 bases and 5 bases, with 16 bases remaining between them. This CDR3 spans 15 amino acids. Germline assignment: CDR1 MDHEN and CDR2 SYDVKM. This chain's CDR3 is CASSLGYGREDEQYF. The CDR3 bases are TGTGCCAGCAGTTTAGGGTACGGCAGGGAGGACGAGCAGTACTTC.

The genes are TRBV28 and TRBJ2-7; D call uncertain. CDR3 length: 15 residues. CDR1 MDHEN and CDR2 SYDVKM come from the germline V gene. V lost 5 bases, J lost 0 bases, and 14 bases lay in between. The CDR3 reads CASSPPGPLSYEQYF. CDR3 bases: TGTGCCAGCAGTCCCCCAGGTCCCCTCTCCTACGAGCAGTACTTC. Filled out from reference TRBV28 and TRBJ2-7, the complete variable domain reads DVKVTQSSRYLVKRTGEKVFLECVQDMDHENMFWYRQDPGLGLRLIYFSYDVKMKEKGDIPEGYSVSREKKERFSLILESASTNQTSMYLCASSPPGPLSYEQYFGPGTRLTVT.

V and J are TRBV7-9 and TRBJ2-3, with a weak D call TRBD1 (6 bases). V was pared by 4 bases and J by 6 bases, with 17 bases between. The CDR3 runs to 15 residues. Germline V lookup: CDR1 SEHNR, CDR2 FQNEAQ (reference sequence). CDR3 in amino acids: CASSSHRVPPDTQYF. DNA of the CDR3: TGTGCCAGCAGCTCCCACAGGGTCCCCCCGGATACGCAGTATTTT.

This clone was counted once. The chain has TRBV10-2 and TRBJ2-7, with D unclear. The CDR3 length is 12 residues. Between the trimmed V and J ends, which lost 2 bases and 6 bases, there was a span of 8 bases. Germline assignment: CDR1 WSHSY and CDR2 SAAADI. The CDR3 nucleotides are TGCGCCAGCAGTGAGGTCCAGCGCGAGCAGTACTTC. This translates into CASSEVQREQYF.

The rearrangement joins TRBV25-1 to TRBJ2-7; TRBD1 matches at 7 bases. Germline CDR1 is MGHDK and CDR2 is SYGVNS. The CDR3 runs 13 residues. With 6 bases clipped from V and 2 bases from J, the junction kept 4 bases outside the gene matches. The CDR3 here is CASSGDRAYEQYF. DNA of the CDR3: TGTGCCAGCAGCGGTGACAGGGCCTACGAGCAGTACTTC.

Points on this clone: This sample includes further DNA sequences coding for the same CDR3. The CDR3 DNA reads as TGCGCCAGCAGTTTATCTAGCGGGAGTTACAATGAGCAGTTCTTC. This encodes CASSLSSGSYNEQFF. The chain couples TRBV5-1 to TRBJ2-1, with TRBD2 identical over 10 bases. J was trimmed by 4 bases and V by 5 bases; bases with no gene match: 6. Per the germline V gene, CDR1 is SGHRS and CDR2 is YFSETQ. The CDR3 runs 15 residues.

The CDR3 coding sequence is TGTGCCAGCAGCGCTAGTCGGGTGTACGAGCAGTACTTC. This gives the protein CASSASRVYEQYF. The V and J genes are TRBV7-9 and TRBJ2-7; no definite D call. V shed 5 bases and J shed 4 bases, with 12 bases lying between them. CDR3 length: 13 amino acids. Germline CDR1 is SEHNR and CDR2 is FQNEAQ (reference sequence). The whole variable domain, filled in from reference TRBV7-9 and TRBJ2-7, reads DTGVSQNPRHKITKRGQNVTFRCDPISEHNRLYWYRQTLGQGPEFLTYFQNEAQLEKSRLLSDRFSAERPKGSFSTLEIQRTEQGDSAMYLCASSASRVYEQYFGPGTRLTVT.

The J gene is TRBJ2-3, the V gene TRBV28, with D uncertain. The germline V and J ends were trimmed by 6 bases and 2 bases, with 12 bases remaining between them. The germline gives CDR1 MDHEN, CDR2 SYDVKM. This CDR3 is 14 amino acids long. The chain's CDR3 is CASSTLPLTDTQYF. For the CDR3, the DNA is TGTGCCAGCAGCACATTACCACTCACAGATACGCAGTATTTT.

The chain combines TRBV28 with TRBJ2-5, with a tentative D call TRBD2 (5 bases). The last part of the DNA fits TRBJ2-7 better; the J call may be wrong. The CDR3 runs to 14 residues. Germline V gene data show CDR1 as MDHEN and CDR2 as SYDVKM. The DNA of the CDR3 is TGTGCCAGCAGTTTTTACCGGGGATTGGACGAGCAGTACTTC. It codes for CASSFYRGLDEQYF.

The chain joins TRBV18 to TRBJ2-1; 8 nucleotides match TRBD2. Trimming took 3 bases from V and 0 from J; bases not matched to a gene: 10. The germline CDR1 and CDR2 sequences are KGHSH and LQKENI. The CDR3 is 18 residues long. The CDR3 DNA sequence: TGTGCCAGCTCACCCCGTTCCTCAAGCGGGAGCTCCTACAATGAGCAGTTCTTC. Its protein product is CASSPRSSSGSSYNEQFF.

This rearrangement joins TRBV7-9 to TRBJ2-7, with unresolved D. This CDR3 region has 15 residues. The germline CDR1 and CDR2 sequences are SEHNR and FQNEAQ (reference sequence). Trimming cost V 5 bases and J 1 base, with 15 bases left between them. CDR3 amino acids: CASSREWSRSYEQYF. The CDR3 nucleotides read TGTGCCAGCAGCCGAGAATGGTCTAGATCCTACGAGCAGTACTTC. Combining the CDR3 with reference TRBV7-9 and TRBJ2-7 gives the whole variable domain DTGVSQNPRHKITKRGQNVTFRCDPISEHNRLYWYRQTLGQGPEFLTYFQNEAQLEKSRLLSDRFSAERPKGSFSTLEIQRTEQGDSAMYLCASSREWSRSYEQYFGPGTRLTVT.

As concerns this clone: The same CDR3 also results from other DNA sequences found in this sample. The chain uses TRBV5-1 and TRBJ2-5; 10 bases align to TRBD2. V lost 4 bases and J lost 3; bases outside the gene matches: 3. The germline gives CDR1 SGHRS, CDR2 YFSETQ. CDR3 length: 14 residues. The DNA for the CDR3 is TGCGCCAGCAGCCTAGCGGGAGTGGAAGAGACCCAGTACTTC. It specifies CASSLAGVEETQYF.

The CDR3 spells CASSPGQGPSEQYF. CDR3 coding DNA: TGTGCCAGCAGCCCTGGACAGGGCCCGAGCGAGCAGTACTTC. The genes are TRBV27 and TRBJ2-7; 8 nucleotides line up with TRBD1. CDR3 size: 14 residues. Germline CDR1 and CDR2: MNHEY and SMNVEV (reference sequence). The junction had 10 bases not matched to a gene; V was cut back by 6 bases and J by 6 bases.

The chain couples TRBV6-6 to TRBJ2-3; TRBD1 matches at 7 bases. Germline CDR1 MNHNY, CDR2 SVGAGI (reference sequence). The CDR3 is 16 amino acids. The junction had 9 bases not matched to a gene; V was cut back by 4 bases and J by 2 bases. In DNA form, the CDR3 reads TGTGCCAGCAGTTCGAGACAGGGAATAGCCACAGATACGCAGTATTTT. Translation: CASSSRQGIATDTQYF.

The chain links TRBV2 to TRBJ2-4; no reliable D call. Germline-derived CDR1 and CDR2 are SNHLY and FYNNEI. V lost 6 bases to trimming and J lost 7 bases, with 19 bases between them. This CDR3 region has 15 residues. Here the CDR3 reads CASRPDHGRLNIQYF. The CDR3 DNA sequence: TGTGCCAGCAGGCCGGATCATGGGCGGCTCAACATTCAGTACTTC.

The chain couples TRBV19 to TRBJ1-2; 8 bases map to TRBD1. V was pared by 5 bases and J by 7 bases, with 9 bases of the junction left unmatched. Germline V lookup: CDR1 LNHDA, CDR2 SQIVND (reference sequence). There are 14 residues in the CDR3. CDR3 amino acids: CASSSTRRGLGYTF. The CDR3 bases are TGTGCCAGTAGTTCAACGCGCAGGGGGCTTGGCTACACCTTC.

This chain connects TRBV7-9 to TRBJ2-6, with a possible D match to TRBD1 (5 bases). The V gene's germline CDR1 is SEHNR and CDR2 FQNEAQ (reference sequence). Trimming shortened V by 4 bases and J by 1 base, and 11 bases separated the two germline ends. The CDR3 extends over 16 amino acids. The CDR3 is CASSSPGQSGANVLTF. The DNA of the CDR3 is TGTGCCAGCAGCTCCCCAGGGCAGTCTGGGGCCAACGTCCTGACTTTC.

J is TRBJ2-7 and V is TRBV6-5; tentatively, D is TRBD2 (6 bases). Trimming removed 6 bases from V and 0 bases from J, with 15 bases in between. Germline CDR1 MNHEY, CDR2 SVGAGI. This CDR3 spans 15 amino acids. The CDR3 sequence: CASRKQMDYSYEQYF. CDR3 DNA sequence: TGTGCCAGCAGGAAACAAATGGACTACTCCTACGAGCAGTACTTC.

This chain joins TRBV19 and TRBJ1-5; D uncertain. This CDR3 contains 14 residues. Trimming took off 1 base at V and 3 bases at J, with 7 bases between the two ends. Germline-derived CDR1 and CDR2 are LNHDA and SQIVND (reference sequence). The CDR3 DNA is TGTGCCAGTAGTATAGTCCGGTACAATCAGCCCCAGCATTTT. Its protein is CASSIVRYNQPQHF.

Here the CDR3 DNA reads TGTGCCAGCAGAGCTTTGCTAGCGGGATCAGAGACCCAGTACTTC. Translated: CASRALLAGSETQYF. J is TRBJ2-5 and V is TRBV6-1; 9 bases fit TRBD2. The CDR3 contains 15 residues. The germline V gene encodes CDR1 MNHNS and CDR2 SASEGT. The junction had 9 bases not matched to a gene; V was cut back by 6 bases and J by 4 bases.

The gene calls are TRBV7-3 and TRBJ2-2, with D maybe TRBD1 (5 bases). The V end lost 3 bases, the J end lost 4 bases, and 9 bases lay between the germline ends. The CDR3 contains 14 residues. Germline-derived CDR1 and CDR2 are SGHTA and FQGTGA. DNA of the CDR3: TGTGCCAGCAGCTTCCTCAGGGCCACCGGGGAGCTGTTTTTT. It specifies CASSFLRATGELFF.

This clone came up once. This chain joins TRBV4-1 and TRBJ2-1, with 7 nucleotides matching TRBD1. V gave up 5 bases and J gave up 5 bases; unmatched junction bases: 12. CDR1 and CDR2 from the germline V gene are MGHRA and YSYEKL. This CDR3 is 16 amino acids long. CDR3: CASSNPLQTGNNEQFF. CDR3 nucleotide sequence: TGCGCCAGCAGCAACCCCCTCCAGACAGGGAACAATGAGCAGTTCTTC.

This clone was detected once. The V and J genes are TRBV19 and TRBJ1-5; D is unclear. The CDR3 is made up of 13 amino acids. Trimming took off 6 bases at V and 0 bases at J, with 6 bases between the two ends. Germline V lookup: CDR1 LNHDA, CDR2 SQIVND (reference sequence). CDR3 coding DNA: TGTGCCAGTAGGCGCTATAGCAATCAGCCCCAGCATTTT. It specifies CASRRYSNQPQHF.

This clone was counted a single time. The rearrangement joins TRBV4-1 to TRBJ2-1; 11 positions agree with TRBD2. CDR1 MGHRA and CDR2 YSYEKL come from the germline V gene. The CDR3 extends over 15 amino acids. Trimming removed 4 bases from V and 7 bases from J; junction bases left unmatched: 6. CDR3 in amino acids: CASSPTSGRRNEQFF. In DNA form, the CDR3 reads TGCGCCAGCAGCCCTACTAGCGGGAGAAGAAATGAGCAGTTCTTC.

The chain uses TRBV19 and TRBJ1-1, with 8 nucleotides matching TRBD1. The ends lost 4 bases at V and 0 bases at J; junction bases unmatched: 4. CDR1 is LNHDA and CDR2 is SQIVND in the germline V gene (reference sequence). This CDR3 is built from 15 residues. The CDR3 reads CASSRRQGLNTEAFF. The CDR3 DNA follows: TGTGCCAGTAGTAGGCGACAGGGGTTGAACACTGAAGCTTTCTTT.

The chain links TRBV28 to TRBJ2-1, with a possible D match to TRBD1 (6 bases). V shed 5 bases and J shed 6 bases, with 14 bases lying between them. The CDR3 sequence is 14 residues long. Looked up from germline, CDR1 is MDHEN and CDR2 is SYDVKM. In DNA, the CDR3 is TGTGCCAGCAGTCTCTCCAACAGGGCCAATGAGCAGTTCTTC. Encoded protein: CASSLSNRANEQFF.

This clone has only one observation. This chain connects TRBV27 to TRBJ2-7; 10 bases are a match to TRBD1. Germline CDR1 MNHEY, CDR2 SMNVEV (reference sequence). The CDR3 consists of 14 residues. The J segment lost 3 bases and the V segment lost 4 bases, leaving 3 bases of the junction unmatched. The CDR3 protein is CASSSRTGGYEQYF. CDR3 DNA: TGTGCCAGCAGTTCCAGGACAGGGGGCTACGAGCAGTACTTC.